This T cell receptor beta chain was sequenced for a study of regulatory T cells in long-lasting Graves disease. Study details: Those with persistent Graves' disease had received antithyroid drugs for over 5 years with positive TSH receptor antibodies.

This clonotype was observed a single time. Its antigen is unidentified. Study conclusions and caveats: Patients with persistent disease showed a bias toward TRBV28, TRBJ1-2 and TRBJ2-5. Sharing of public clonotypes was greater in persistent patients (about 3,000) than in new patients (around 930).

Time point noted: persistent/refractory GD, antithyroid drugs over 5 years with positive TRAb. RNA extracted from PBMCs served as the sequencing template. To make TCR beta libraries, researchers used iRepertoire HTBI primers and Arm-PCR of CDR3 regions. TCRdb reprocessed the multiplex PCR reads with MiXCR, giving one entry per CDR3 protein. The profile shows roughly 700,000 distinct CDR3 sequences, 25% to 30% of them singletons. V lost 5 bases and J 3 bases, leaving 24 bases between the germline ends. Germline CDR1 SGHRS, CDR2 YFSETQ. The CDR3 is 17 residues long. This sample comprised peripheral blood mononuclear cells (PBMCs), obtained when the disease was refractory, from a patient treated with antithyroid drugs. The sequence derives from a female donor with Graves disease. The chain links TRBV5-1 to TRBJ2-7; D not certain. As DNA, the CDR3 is TGCGCCAGCAGTCCAATACTATCGTCGGGTCTTCTCTACGAGCAGTACTTC. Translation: CASSPILSSGLLYEQYF.